A single sample is the source of the 23 T cell receptor beta chains below, sequenced in a study of T cell repertoires in cytomegalovirus infection. For these TCRs, the target antigens are not known. Via MiXCR, TCRdb re-called the reads, giving one row per CDR3 protein. This sample carries some 920,000 distinct CDR3 sequences, 30% to 40% of them seen once, and the ten largest clones take around 15%. The sample here was cultured CD8+ T cells from PBMCs, taken from culture after CMV antigen stimulation. Receptors originate from a human donor in good health (CMV status not recorded). Some clones in this sample may be carry-over from other donors' samples.

Ten or more counts support this clonotype. V is TRBV6-2 or TRBV6-3 and J is TRBJ2-7, with 7 bases aligning to TRBD1. Germline trimming cut 2 bases from V and 2 bases from J; bases unmatched to any gene: 0. CDR3 length equals 13 residues. CDR1 is MNHEY, CDR2 SVGEGT, per germline. The CDR3 loop is CASSYQGAYEQYV. CDR3 in DNA: TGTGCCAGCAGTTACCAGGGGGCCTACGAGCAGTACGTC.

This clonotype was seen at least ten times. The chain combines TRBV7-6 with TRBJ1-5; perhaps TRBD1 as D (6 bases). V lost 1 base and J 6 bases, leaving 13 bases between the germline ends. Germline V lookup: CDR1 SGHVS, CDR2 FNYEAQ. The CDR3 totals 15 residues. CDR3 residues: CASSLGVGGGQPQHF. CDR3 nucleotide sequence: TGTGCCAGCAGCTTAGGGGTCGGGGGCGGTCAGCCCCAGCATTTT.

Only a few counts were recorded for this clonotype. The chain couples TRBV6-1 to TRBJ2-2; no reliable D call. The CDR3 loop spans 19 amino acids. V shed 2 bases and J shed 2 bases, with 21 bases lying between them. From germline, CDR1 is MNHNS and CDR2 SASEGT. The CDR3 DNA reads as TGTGCCAGCAGTGAAAGGTTTCGGTCTTACGCCGCCAACACCGGGGAGCTGTTTTTT. It specifies CASSERFRSYAANTGELFF.

This clonotype occurred a few times. The chain is built from TRBV14 and TRBJ1-4; no clear D gene. Between the trimmed V and J ends, which lost 4 bases and 8 bases, there was a span of 11 bases. Germline CDR1 SGHDN, CDR2 FVKESK. The length of the CDR3 is 13 residues. The CDR3 is CASSLRRWEKLFF. The DNA for the CDR3 is TGTGCCAGCAGCCTCAGGAGGTGGGAAAAACTGTTTTTT.

This clonotype was observed many times. This rearrangement joins TRBV28 to TRBJ1-5, with no clear D. V shed 6 bases and J shed 0 bases, with 9 bases lying between them. CDR3 length equals 14 residues. CDR1 and CDR2 from the germline V gene are MDHEN and SYDVKM. The CDR3 loop is CASSPSYSNQPQHF. The CDR3 nucleotides read TGTGCCAGCAGCCCTTCCTATAGCAATCAGCCCCAGCATTTT. The variable domain in full, with the rest retrieved from reference TRBV28 and TRBJ1-5, is DVKVTQSSRYLVKRTGEKVFLECVQDMDHENMFWYRQDPGLGLRLIYFSYDVKMKEKGDIPEGYSVSREKKERFSLILESASTNQTSMYLCASSPSYSNQPQHFGDGTRLSIL.

The gene calls are TRBV4-1 and TRBJ2-7, with no clear D. The CDR3 runs 15 residues. The V end lost 0 bases, the J end lost 0 bases, and 9 bases lay between the germline ends. CDR1 MGHRA and CDR2 YSYEKL come from the germline V gene. CDR3: CASSQDRAVSYEQYF. CDR3 in DNA: TGCGCCAGCAGCCAAGACCGGGCCGTCTCCTACGAGCAGTACTTC.

This chain uses TRBV11-3 with TRBJ2-1; possibly TRBD1 or TRBD2 for D (6 bases each). Germline loops: CDR1 SGHNT, CDR2 YENEEA. V lost 5 bases, J lost 7 bases, and 15 bases lay in between. This CDR3 has 14 amino acids. DNA of the CDR3: TGTGCCAGCAGCCCTAGTGGGGGGACAAATGAGCAGTTCTTC. Its translation: CASSPSGGTNEQFF. Complete variable domain (other parts from reference TRBV11-3 and TRBJ2-1): EAGVVQSPRYKIIEKKQPVAFWCNPISGHNTLYWYLQNLGQGPELLIRYENEEAVDDSQLPKDRFSAERLKGVDSTLKIQPAELGDSAVYLCASSPSGGTNEQFFGPGTRLTVL.

The chain employs TRBV5-1 and TRBJ2-6, with 7 bases aligning to TRBD1. Germline CDR1 and CDR2: SGHRS and YFSETQ. The CDR3 spans 18 residues. V shed 0 bases and J 2 bases; nucleotides not matched to a gene: 8. This CDR3 is CASSLGQGELAGANVLTF. For the CDR3, the DNA is TGCGCCAGCAGCTTGGGCCAGGGGGAGTTGGCTGGGGCCAACGTCCTGACTTTC.

Of note for this clonotype: This may come from a read error, since a much larger clone is one base off. The rearrangement uses TRBV7-2 and TRBJ2-6; D is unresolved. The CDR3 loop spans 14 amino acids. Germline CDR1 and CDR2: SGHTA and FQGNSA. The CDR3 DNA reads as TGTGCCAACAGCGTGATCTCTGGGGCCAACGTCCTGACTTTC. Amino acids: CANSVISGANVLTF. The entire variable domain, with the rest obtained from reference TRBV7-2 and TRBJ2-6, is as follows: GAGVSQSPSNKVTEKGKDVELRCDPISGHTALYWYRQSLGQGLEFLIYFQGNSAPDKSGLPSDRFSAERTGGSVSTLTIQRTQQEDSAVYLCANSVISGANVLTFGAGSRLTVL.

This chain links TRBV12-3 or TRBV12-4 with TRBJ1-3, with D perhaps matching TRBD1 (6 bases). The CDR3 has 15 amino acids. The V gene lost 5 bases and the J gene lost 2 bases, with 13 bases spanning the gap. For the CDR3, the DNA is TGTGCCAGCAGTCCCATAGGGACAACTGGAAACACCATATATTTT. It is translated as CASSPIGTTGNTIYF.

The rearrangement links TRBV2 to TRBJ2-2; no definite D call. The length of the CDR3 is 14 residues. Germline assignment: CDR1 SNHLY and CDR2 FYNNEI. Trimming removed 5 bases at V and 4 bases at J, with 11 bases between. CDR3 coding DNA: TGTGCCAGCAGTTCCAGAACCTCCACCGGGGAGCTGTTTTTT. Translation gives CASSSRTSTGELFF. Supplemented by reference TRBV2 and TRBJ2-2, the full variable domain reads EPEVTQTPSHQVTQMGQEVILRCVPISNHLYFYWYRQILGQKVEFLVSFYNNEISEKSEIFDDQFSVERPDGSNFTLKIRSTKLEDSAMYFCASSSRTSTGELFFGEGSRLTVL.

The rearrangement joins TRBV9 to TRBJ1-2; D is uncertain. The ends were cut back, 0 bases at V and 4 bases at J, with 16 bases in the middle. This CDR3 spans 16 amino acids. Looked up from germline, CDR1 is SGDLS and CDR2 is YYNGEE. CDR3 nucleotides: TGTGCCAGCAGCGTAGTCGGGGAAAGGGATCCCTATGGCTACACCTTC. This gives the protein CASSVVGERDPYGYTF.

This clonotype was seen more than once but under ten times. The rearrangement links TRBV24-1 to TRBJ2-7, with D perhaps assigned TRBD1 or TRBD2 (7 bases each). This CDR3 comprises 13 residues. Trimming pared 9 bases from V and 0 bases from J, leaving 11 bases between. Germline loops: CDR1 KGHDR, CDR2 SFDVKD. The CDR3 sequence: CATDREGSYEQYF. In DNA, the CDR3 is TGTGCCACCGACAGGGAGGGCTCCTACGAGCAGTACTTC.

The rearrangement joins TRBV7-9 to TRBJ2-7; perhaps TRBD2 as D (5 bases). Germline V gives CDR1 SEHNR, CDR2 FQNEAQ (reference sequence). The CDR3 covers 15 residues. The CDR3: CANSPWGKGAYEQYV. CDR3 nucleotides: TGTGCCAACAGCCCATGGGGTAAGGGAGCCTACGAGCAGTACGTC.

This chain joins TRBV5-4 and TRBJ2-1; maybe TRBD2 (7 bases). CDR1 is SGHNT and CDR2 is YYREEE in the germline V gene (reference sequence). Trimming shortened V by 3 bases and J by 3 bases, and 13 bases separated the two germline ends. This CDR3 is 15 amino acids long. The CDR3 here is CASSWEGGGYNEQFF. The CDR3 DNA is TGTGCCAGCAGCTGGGAGGGGGGAGGCTACAATGAGCAGTTCTTC.

The V call is TRBV6-2 or TRBV6-3, the J call TRBJ2-7, with 11 bases fitting TRBD2. J gave up 5 bases and V 6 bases, and 9 bases lay outside the gene matches. Looked up from germline, CDR1 is MNHEY and CDR2 is SVGEGT. The CDR3 consists of 15 residues. The CDR3 loop is CASSYLETSGDEQYV. Here the CDR3 DNA reads TGTGCCAGCAGCTACCTCGAGACTAGCGGGGACGAGCAGTACGTC.

The chain recombines TRBV7-8 with TRBJ2-5, with D uncertain. V was trimmed by 5 bases and J by 5 bases, leaving 9 bases between them. Per the germline V gene, CDR1 is SGHVS and CDR2 is FQNEAQ. The CDR3 is made up of 12 amino acids. The CDR3 DNA reads as TGTGCCAGCAGCCCCGCCGAGGAGACCCAGTACTTC. Translating it yields CASSPAEETQYF.

Regarding this clonotype: At one of its ends the junction is not consistent with the germline gene, which may arise from a read error. The V and J genes are TRBV12-3 or TRBV12-4 and TRBJ1-1; TRBD1 matches 8 bases. The CDR3 consists of 11 residues. The chain's CDR3 is CANSWTGQAFF. DNA of the CDR3: TGTGCCAACAGTTGGACAGGGCAAGCTTTCTTT.

This clonotype showed up many times. The chain combines TRBV7-8 with TRBJ2-1; 13 bases match TRBD2. Germline CDR1 SGHVS, CDR2 FQNEAQ. V shed 5 bases, J shed 10 bases, and the junction held 11 bases outside the gene matches. This CDR3 has 16 residues. DNA for the CDR3: TGTGCCAGCAGCCCCCCCGGGACTAGCGGGGAAGAGGAGCAGTTCTTC. Translating gives CASSPPGTSGEEEQFF.

This chain uses TRBV11-2 with TRBJ2-7; D uncertain. CDR3 length equals 13 residues. CDR1 is SGHAT and CDR2 is FQNNGV in the germline V gene. Trimming left V 2 bases short and J 2 bases short, with 7 bases between. The CDR3 loop reads CASSLLLTYEQYV. CDR3 coding DNA: TGTGCCAGCAGCTTACTCTTAACCTACGAGCAGTACGTC.

This clonotype was picked up a small number of times. This chain connects TRBV4-1 to TRBJ1-2; D gene unclear. Germline CDR1 and CDR2: MGHRA and YSYEKL. The CDR3 runs to 17 residues. The V gene lost 0 bases and the J gene lost 7 bases, with 21 bases spanning the gap. CDR3 sequence: CASSQDWAENSPRGYTF. The CDR3 DNA reads TGCGCCAGCAGCCAAGATTGGGCGGAAAACTCTCCACGTGGCTACACCTTC.

The V gene is TRBV7-9, the J gene TRBJ1-2; TRBD1 might be the D (5 bases). The CDR3 length is 14 residues. The V gene's germline CDR1 is SEHNR and CDR2 FQNEAQ (reference sequence). Between the trimmed V and J ends, which lost 5 bases and 6 bases, there was a span of 16 bases. The CDR3 loop reads CASSRWDSRDGYTF. The CDR3 region has the DNA TGTGCCAGCAGCCGATGGGACTCCCGGGATGGCTACACCTTC.

This chain uses TRBV7-8 with TRBJ1-3; D is ambiguous. Per the germline V gene, CDR1 is SGHVS and CDR2 is FQNEAQ. The V end lost 4 bases, the J end lost 4 bases, and 26 bases lay between the germline ends. There are 19 residues in the CDR3. CDR3 in amino acids: CASSSRTGPANRPGNTIYF. The CDR3 region has the DNA TGTGCCAGCAGCTCTCGGACGGGTCCCGCCAATCGACCGGGAAACACCATATATTTT. The full variable domain, its missing parts supplied by reference TRBV7-8 and TRBJ1-3, is GAGVSQSPRYKVAKRGQDVALRCDPISGHVSLFWYQQALGQGPEFLTYFQNEAQLDKSGLPSDRFFAERPEGSVSTLKIQRTQQEDSAVYLCASSSRTGPANRPGNTIYFGEGSWLTVV.